These 21 T cell receptor beta chains were sequenced from one sample in a study of control samples from healthy donors and cancer patients. Data came from immunoSEQ multiplex PCR; TCRdb stores just in-frame clones and leaves some out. This table has over 100,000 clones, 90% appearing once. Sample: blood. These receptors all stem from a human donor in good health. The donor label of this sample is uncertain.

V usage is TRBV3-1 (or the pseudogene TRBV3-2) and J usage is TRBJ1-6, with 8 bases fitting TRBD1. CDR3 length equals 16 residues. V gave up 2 bases and J gave up 5 bases; unmatched junction bases: 5. CDR1 and CDR2 (germline): LGHDT, YNNKEL (reference sequence). CDR3 loop: CASSQPETGDNSPLHF. The DNA for the CDR3 is TGTGCCAGCAGCCAACCCGAGACAGGGGATAATTCACCCCTCCACTTT.

The chain links TRBV7-8 to TRBJ2-3; TRBD2 aligns across 7 bases. In germline, CDR1 is SGHVS, CDR2 FQNEAQ. This CDR3 comprises 18 residues. The V gene end was trimmed by 4 bases and the J gene end by 0 bases; junction bases not matched to a gene: 13. This CDR3 reads CASSWQRGRDFSTDTQYF. The DNA for the CDR3 is TGTGCCAGCAGCTGGCAACGGGGGAGGGACTTTAGCACAGATACGCAGTATTTT. Full variable domain (missing parts from reference TRBV7-8 and TRBJ2-3): GAGVSQSPRYKVAKRGQDVALRCDPISGHVSLFWYQQALGQGPEFLTYFQNEAQLDKSGLPSDRFFAERPEGSVSTLKIQRTQQEDSAVYLCASSWQRGRDFSTDTQYFGPGTRLTVL.

The gene calls are TRBV20-1 and TRBJ1-5; the D gene is possibly TRBD1 (6 bases). The CDR3 extends over 18 amino acids. Germline-derived CDR1 and CDR2 are DFQATT and SNEGSKA (reference sequence). V was pared by 3 bases and J by 3 bases, with 24 bases between. The DNA of the CDR3 is TGCAGTGCTAGTTCAGCCGGGACAAAGGTGGTACTCAATCAGCCCCAGCATTTT. Its protein is CSASSAGTKVVLNQPQHF.

This chain joins TRBV9 and TRBJ1-5; D uncertain. The CDR3 runs 15 residues. V lost 1 base and J 7 bases, leaving 15 bases between the germline ends. Germline CDR1 reads SGDLS; CDR2 reads YYNGEE. CDR3 amino acids: CASSVNGQVGQPQHF. The CDR3 coding sequence is TGTGCCAGCAGCGTAAATGGGCAGGTTGGACAGCCCCAGCATTTT. The variable domain in full, with the rest retrieved from reference TRBV9 and TRBJ1-5, is DSGVTQTPKHLITATGQRVTLRCSPRSGDLSVYWYQQSLDQGLQFLIQYYNGEERAKGNILERFSAQQFPDLHSELNLSSLELGDSALYFCASSVNGQVGQPQHFGDGTRLSIL.

This clone was seen a single time. J is TRBJ2-2 and V is TRBV5-4, with 16 nucleotides matching TRBD2. The germline CDR1 and CDR2 sequences are SGHNT and YYREEE (reference sequence). V was pared by 4 bases and J by 3 bases, with 6 bases of the junction left unmatched. This CDR3 has 18 amino acids. CDR3 sequence (DNA): TGTGCCAGCAGCCCGGGACTAGCGGGGGGGCCGGACACCGGGGAGCTGTTTTTT. Translating it yields CASSPGLAGGPDTGELFF.

V is TRBV3-1 (or the pseudogene TRBV3-2) and J is TRBJ1-5; a possible D gene is TRBD1 (5 bases). Germline V gene lookup returns CDR1 LGHDT and CDR2 YNNKEL (reference sequence). The CDR3 has 15 amino acids. The V end lost 0 bases, the J end lost 4 bases, and 10 bases lay between the germline ends. The CDR3 nucleotides read TGTGCCAGCAGCCAAGATCTGAGGGGAAATCAGCCCCAGCATTTT. Its protein is CASSQDLRGNQPQHF.

The gene calls are TRBV21-1 and TRBJ1-3; the DNA was not used to check the table's D call, TRBD1. TRBV21-1 corresponds to a pseudogene. CDR3 length: 17 amino acids. CDR3 region: CASSKDPGAHSGNTIYF. The CDR3 nucleotides read TGTGCCAGCAGCAAAGACCCAGGGGCCCACTCTGGAAACACCATATATTTT.

The V call is TRBV5-8, the J call TRBJ2-1, with a possible D match to TRBD2 (7 bases). V was shortened by 7 bases and J by 5 bases, with 31 bases between the two germline ends. Germline V lookup: CDR1 SGHTS, CDR2 YDEGEE. The CDR3 is made up of 19 amino acids. DNA for the CDR3: TGTGCCAGCGGGGGGATAATTATTCTTACGGGGGGCCCCGACAATGAGCAGTTCTTC. This encodes CASGGIIILTGGPDNEQFF.

This clone was recorded once. The chain links TRBV5-1 to TRBJ1-1; no clear D. The CDR3 length is 14 residues. V dropped 0 bases and J dropped 1 base, with 7 bases sitting between them. The germline CDR1 and CDR2 sequences are SGHRS and YFSETQ. Written as DNA, the CDR3 is TGCGCCAGCAGCTTGGATCTCGGGAACACTGAAGCTTTCTTT. It is translated as CASSLDLGNTEAFF.

This rearrangement joins TRBV5-4 to TRBJ1-5; D perhaps matches TRBD1 (6 bases). Deletions cut 0 bases from V and 6 bases from J, with 10 bases between. Looked up from germline, CDR1 is SGHNT and CDR2 is YYREEE (reference sequence). CDR3 length: 14 residues. In DNA, the CDR3 is TGTGCCAGCAGCTTGGGGGGGGCAGGTCAGCCCCAGCATTTT. This translates into CASSLGGAGQPQHF.

This chain connects TRBV10-2 to TRBJ1-5; D not certain. This CDR3 has 12 amino acids. Germline V gene sequence: CDR1 WSHSY, CDR2 SAAADI. V lost 2 bases to trimming and J lost 4 bases, with 3 bases between them. The CDR3 region has the DNA TGCGCCAGCAGTGAGGGTAATCAGCCCCAGCATTTT. This encodes CASSEGNQPQHF.

This clone was counted a single time. The rearrangement links TRBV4-1 to TRBJ1-5; unclear D gene. This CDR3 has 15 residues. The V end was cut by 2 bases, the J end by 0 bases, with 8 bases between. Germline V gene sequence: CDR1 MGHRA, CDR2 YSYEKL. CDR3 nucleotides: TGCGCCAGCAGCCAAATCGCGGATAGCAATCAGCCCCAGCATTTT. As protein: CASSQIADSNQPQHF.

V gene TRBV9 combines with J gene TRBJ1-1; a possible D gene is TRBD1 (5 bases). Trimming took off 0 bases at V and 1 base at J, with 10 bases between the two ends. The CDR3 sequence is 15 residues long. Germline values: CDR1 SGDLS, CDR2 YYNGEE. This CDR3 is CASSVVAGQNTEAFF. In DNA, the CDR3 is TGTGCCAGCAGCGTAGTAGCAGGACAGAACACTGAAGCTTTCTTT.

The rearrangement uses TRBV19 and TRBJ1-3, with 9 bases matching TRBD1. The CDR3 loop spans 15 amino acids. The germline V gene has CDR1 LNHDA and CDR2 SQIVND (reference sequence). Trimming took 4 bases from V and 2 from J; bases not matched to a gene: 3. The CDR3 region is CASSTGQGAGNTIYF. CDR3 sequence (DNA): TGTGCCAGTAGTACGGGACAGGGTGCTGGAAACACCATATATTTT.

V usage is TRBV11-2 and J usage is TRBJ1-1; D gene unclear. V shed 0 bases and J shed 5 bases, with 13 bases lying between them. Per germline, CDR1 SGHAT and CDR2 FQNNGV. The CDR3 spans 15 residues. CDR3: CASSLEEGRRTEAFF. CDR3 DNA: TGTGCCAGCAGCTTAGAGGAAGGACGTCGGACTGAAGCTTTCTTT.

J is TRBJ2-7 and V is TRBV11-2; D remains unclear. Germline V gene lookup returns CDR1 SGHAT and CDR2 FQNNGV. The CDR3 sequence is 13 residues long. Trimming left V 2 bases short and J 6 bases short, with 11 bases between. Here the CDR3 DNA reads TGTGCCAGCAGCTTATTAATACAAGGCGAGCAGTACTTC. It is translated as CASSLLIQGEQYF.

This clone was seen a single time. The chain is built from TRBV10-3 and TRBJ1-3; the D gene is possibly TRBD1 (6 bases). The CDR3 is made up of 17 amino acids. V lost 2 bases and J lost 0, with 14 bases in between. The germline V gene has CDR1 ENHRY and CDR2 SYGVKD. The CDR3 loop is CAISETRGMSSGNTIYF. The DNA for the CDR3 is TGTGCCATCAGTGAGACCAGGGGAATGAGCTCTGGAAACACCATATATTTT.

The genes are TRBV18 and TRBJ2-1; possibly TRBD2 for D (6 bases). The germline gives CDR1 KGHSH, CDR2 LQKENI. The CDR3 contains 12 residues. V dropped 4 bases and J dropped 5 bases, with 6 bases sitting between them. CDR3: CASSRGDNEQFF. CDR3 nucleotides: TGTGCCAGCTCACGGGGGGACAATGAGCAGTTCTTC.

By its share, this clone is medium-sized (0.01 to 0.1%). The chain combines TRBV2 with TRBJ1-5; D gene uncertain. There are 13 residues in the CDR3. From germline, CDR1 is SNHLY and CDR2 FYNNEI. Trimming cost V 2 bases and J 7 bases, with 9 bases left between them. The CDR3 sequence: CASSESEGQPQHF. The CDR3 nucleotides read TGTGCCAGCAGTGAATCCGAGGGCCAGCCCCAGCATTTT.

The rearrangement links TRBV27 to TRBJ2-7; possible D gene TRBD1, 5 bases. The CDR3 spans 15 residues. Trimming cost V 4 bases and J 0 bases, with 13 bases left between them. CDR1 and CDR2 (germline): MNHEY, SMNVEV (reference sequence). The CDR3 spells CASSSYGHRSYEQYF. The CDR3 coding sequence is TGTGCCAGCAGTTCATATGGACATCGCTCCTACGAGCAGTACTTC.

The chain combines TRBV12-3 or TRBV12-4 with TRBJ1-2; TRBD1 might be the D (5 bases). Deletions cut 6 bases from V and 4 bases from J, with 12 bases between. The CDR3 length is 13 residues. CDR3 nucleotide sequence: TGTGCCAGCAGCCCGGGACGGATCTATGGCTACACCTTC. Translated: CASSPGRIYGYTF.